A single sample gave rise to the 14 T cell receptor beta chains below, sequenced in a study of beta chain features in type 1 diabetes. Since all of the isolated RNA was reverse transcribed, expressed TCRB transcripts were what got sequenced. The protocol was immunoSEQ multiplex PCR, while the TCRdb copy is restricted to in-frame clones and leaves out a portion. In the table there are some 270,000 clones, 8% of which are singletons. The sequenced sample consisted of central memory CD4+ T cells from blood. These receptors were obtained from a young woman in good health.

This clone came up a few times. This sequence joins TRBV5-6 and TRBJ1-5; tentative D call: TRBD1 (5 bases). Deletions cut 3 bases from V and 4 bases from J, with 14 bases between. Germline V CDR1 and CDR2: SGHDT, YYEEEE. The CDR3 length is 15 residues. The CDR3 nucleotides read TGTGCCAGCAGCTCACTTAACCAGGGAAATCAGCCCCAGCATTTT. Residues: CASSSLNQGNQPQHF.

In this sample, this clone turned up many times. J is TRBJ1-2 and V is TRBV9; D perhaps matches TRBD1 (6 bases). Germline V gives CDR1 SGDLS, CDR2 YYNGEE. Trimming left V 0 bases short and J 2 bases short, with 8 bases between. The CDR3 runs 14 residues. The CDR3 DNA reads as TGTGCCAGCAGCGTAGGCGACAGGAACTATGGCTACACCTTC. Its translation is CASSVGDRNYGYTF.

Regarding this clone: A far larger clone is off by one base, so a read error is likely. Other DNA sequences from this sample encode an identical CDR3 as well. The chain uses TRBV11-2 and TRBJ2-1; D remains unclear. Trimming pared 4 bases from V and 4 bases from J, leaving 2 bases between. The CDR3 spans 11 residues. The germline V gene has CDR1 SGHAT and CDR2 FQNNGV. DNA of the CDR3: TGTGCCAGCAGCTATTACAATGAGCAGTTCTTC. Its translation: CASSYYNEQFF.

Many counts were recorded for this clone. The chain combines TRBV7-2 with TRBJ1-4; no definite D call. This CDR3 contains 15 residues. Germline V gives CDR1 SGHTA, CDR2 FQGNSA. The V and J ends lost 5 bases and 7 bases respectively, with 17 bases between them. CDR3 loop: CASSTGPGGGEKLFF. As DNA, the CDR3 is TGTGCCAGCAGCACCGGGCCCGGAGGTGGTGAAAAACTGTTTTTT.

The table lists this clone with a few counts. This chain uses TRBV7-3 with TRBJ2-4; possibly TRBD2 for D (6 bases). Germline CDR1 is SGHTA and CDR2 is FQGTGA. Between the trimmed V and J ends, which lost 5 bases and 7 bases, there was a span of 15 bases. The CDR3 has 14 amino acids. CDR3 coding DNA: TGTGCCAGCAGCGCCTCGTCCGGGAGTAACATTCAGTACTTC. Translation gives CASSASSGSNIQYF. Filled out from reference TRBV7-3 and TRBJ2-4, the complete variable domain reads GAGVSQTPSNKVTEKGKYVELRCDPISGHTALYWYRQSLGQGPEFLIYFQGTGAADDSGLPNDRFFAVRPEGSVSTLKIQRTERGDSAVYLCASSASSGSNIQYFGAGTRLSVL.

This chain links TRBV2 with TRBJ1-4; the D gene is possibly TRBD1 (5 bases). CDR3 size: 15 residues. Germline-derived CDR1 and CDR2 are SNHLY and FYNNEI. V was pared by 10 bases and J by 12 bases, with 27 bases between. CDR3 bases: TGTGCCACGCGCTGGAGCGCCGAGACAGTGAACCAACTGTTTTTT. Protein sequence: CATRWSAETVNQLFF.

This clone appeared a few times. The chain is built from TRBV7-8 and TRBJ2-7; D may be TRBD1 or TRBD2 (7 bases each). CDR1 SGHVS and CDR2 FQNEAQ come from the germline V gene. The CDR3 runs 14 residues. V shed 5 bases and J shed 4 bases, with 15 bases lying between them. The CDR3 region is CASSAYRGGYEQYF. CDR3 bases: TGTGCCAGCAGCGCATACAGGGGAGGGTACGAGCAGTACTTC.

CDR3 in amino acids: CASSGTGRGNEQFF. CDR3 bases: TGTGCCAGCAGTGGGACAGGGAGGGGCAATGAGCAGTTCTTC. The chain combines TRBV28 with TRBJ2-1, with 9 bases matching TRBD1. Unmatched junction bases numbered 5, after V lost 5 bases and J lost 6 bases. Looked up from germline, CDR1 is MDHEN and CDR2 is SYDVKM. This CDR3 is built from 14 residues.

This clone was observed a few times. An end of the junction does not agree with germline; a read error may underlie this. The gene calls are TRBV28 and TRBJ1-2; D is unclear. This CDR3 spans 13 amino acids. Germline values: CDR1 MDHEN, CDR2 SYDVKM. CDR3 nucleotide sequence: TGTGCCAGCAGTTTATGGGCCAGCCAAGTGGAGTTCTTC. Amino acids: CASSLWASQVEFF.

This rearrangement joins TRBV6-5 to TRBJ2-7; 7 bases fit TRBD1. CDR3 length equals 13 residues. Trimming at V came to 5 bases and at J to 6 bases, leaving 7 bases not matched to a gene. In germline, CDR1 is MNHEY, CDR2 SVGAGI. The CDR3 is CASSKWTGGEQYV. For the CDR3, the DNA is TGTGCCAGCAGTAAGTGGACAGGAGGCGAGCAGTACGTC.

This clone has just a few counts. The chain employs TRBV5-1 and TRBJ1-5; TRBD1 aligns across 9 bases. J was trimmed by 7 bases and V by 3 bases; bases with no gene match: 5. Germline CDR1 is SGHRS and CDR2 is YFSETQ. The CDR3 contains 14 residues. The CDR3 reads CASSSDRGGQPQHF. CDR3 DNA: TGCGCCAGCAGCTCGGACAGGGGTGGACAGCCCCAGCATTTT.

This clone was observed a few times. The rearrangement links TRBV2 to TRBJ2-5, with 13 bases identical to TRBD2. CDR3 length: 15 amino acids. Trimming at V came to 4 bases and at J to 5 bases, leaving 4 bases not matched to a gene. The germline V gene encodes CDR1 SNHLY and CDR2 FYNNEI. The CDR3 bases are TGTGCCAGCAGTGGGGGACTAGCGGGGACGGAGACCCAGTACTTC. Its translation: CASSGGLAGTETQYF.

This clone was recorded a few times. The CDR3 DNA is TGTGCCAGCAGCCCCCCACAGACTAGCGGGGGATACAATGAGCAGTTCTTC. It translates to CASSPPQTSGGYNEQFF. This sequence joins TRBV7-3 and TRBJ2-1, with 12 bases that match TRBD2. Germline lookup yields CDR1 SGHTA and CDR2 FQGTGA. The V gene end was trimmed by 5 bases and the J gene end by 4 bases; junction bases not matched to a gene: 9. The CDR3 is made up of 17 amino acids.

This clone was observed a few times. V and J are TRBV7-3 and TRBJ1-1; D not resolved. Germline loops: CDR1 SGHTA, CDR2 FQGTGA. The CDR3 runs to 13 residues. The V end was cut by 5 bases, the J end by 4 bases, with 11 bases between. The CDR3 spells CASSRLVTTEAFF. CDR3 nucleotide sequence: TGTGCCAGCAGCCGTCTTGTAACCACTGAAGCTTTCTTT.